A single sample is the source of the 19 T cell receptor beta chains below, sequenced in a study of cytomegalovirus exposure and HLA in healthy donors (dated by TCRdb to about 2017). Libraries were built with the immunoSEQ multiplex PCR assay. For the multiplex PCR, a mixture combining 60 forward primers for TCR Vbeta segments and 13 reverse primers for TCR Jbeta segments was used. TCRdb took this table from immuneACCESS and kept in-frame rearrangements with V and J called. Such tables lack part of the clones; where checked against another copy, unresolved V genes explain under half of the gap, and the rest is unexplained. The sample has about 120,000 clones on record, about 79% of them singletons. The ten top clones hold 2% to 2.5% of the sample. Sequenced: PBMCs. The origin of the receptors is a human donor in good health.

This clone came up a few times. This chain's CDR3 is CASSPEGTGANTEAFF. The CDR3 coding sequence is TGCGCCAGCAGCCCCGAAGGTACAGGGGCGAACACTGAAGCTTTCTTT. This chain uses TRBV5-1 with TRBJ1-1; 7 nucleotides align to TRBD1. CDR3 length: 16 amino acids. Per the germline V gene, CDR1 is SGHRS and CDR2 is YFSETQ. V shed 4 bases, J shed 1 base, and the junction held 10 bases outside the gene matches.

The V gene is TRBV18, the J gene TRBJ2-7; D possibly corresponds to TRBD2 (5 bases). The CDR3 sequence is 15 residues long. Germline V gene lookup returns CDR1 KGHSH and CDR2 LQKENI. Trimming cost V 0 bases and J 3 bases, with 12 bases left between them. The CDR3: CASSPPRVVGYEQYF. The CDR3 DNA sequence: TGTGCCAGCTCACCACCGAGGGTGGTGGGCTACGAGCAGTACTTC.

The chain employs TRBV6-1 and TRBJ2-4; 8 nucleotides align to TRBD1. Germline V gives CDR1 MNHNS, CDR2 SASEGT. J was trimmed by 5 bases and V by 5 bases; bases with no gene match: 5. The CDR3 runs 14 residues. The DNA of the CDR3 is TGTGCCAGCAGTCCGACAGGGGAGGAAAACATTCAGTACTTC. Its translation is CASSPTGEENIQYF.

The V gene is TRBV30, the J gene TRBJ2-3; 7 bases map to TRBD2. V lost 3 bases to trimming and J lost 6 bases; unmatched junction nucleotides: 6. Per the germline V gene, CDR1 is GTSNPN and CDR2 is SVGIG (reference sequence). The CDR3 contains 13 residues. This chain's CDR3 is CAWRDSGSDTQYF. For the CDR3, the DNA is TGTGCCTGGAGGGATAGCGGGTCCGATACGCAGTATTTT.

This chain links TRBV4-2 with TRBJ2-7, with 9 bases that match TRBD1. This CDR3 is 16 amino acids long. CDR1 is LGHNA, CDR2 YNFKEQ, per germline. V gave up 0 bases and J gave up 1 base; unmatched junction bases: 4. CDR3 region: CASSQDPGQGSYEQYF. In DNA form, the CDR3 reads TGTGCCAGCAGCCAAGACCCGGGACAGGGTTCCTACGAGCAGTACTTC.

J is TRBJ2-3 and V is TRBV11-2; D not certain. The CDR3 runs 15 residues. Trimming cost V 2 bases and J 0 bases, with 9 bases left between them. The germline V gene encodes CDR1 SGHAT and CDR2 FQNNGV. DNA of the CDR3: TGTGCCAGCAGCTTACGGTCTACTAGCACAGATACGCAGTATTTT. Encoded protein: CASSLRSTSTDTQYF.

The J gene is TRBJ1-2, the V gene TRBV29-1; TRBD1 aligns across 9 bases. The CDR3 length is 11 residues. From germline, CDR1 is SQVTM and CDR2 ANQGSEA. The V and J ends lost 4 bases and 10 bases, in that order; junction bases with no gene match: 4. Here the CDR3 DNA reads TGCAGCGTTGGACAGGGGGGAGTCTACACCTTC. This sequence encodes CSVGQGGVYTF.

This chain links TRBV4-3 with TRBJ1-4, with a possible D match to TRBD1 (5 bases). The germline V gene encodes CDR1 LGHNA and CDR2 YSLEER. The V gene lost 5 bases and the J gene lost 7 bases, with 17 bases spanning the gap. The CDR3 has 15 amino acids. DNA for the CDR3: TGCGCCAGCAGCACCATAGGAGGGGACGGTGAAAAACTGTTTTTT. It encodes CASSTIGGDGEKLFF.

V gene TRBV30 combines with J gene TRBJ1-5; D unclear. The CDR3 runs to 13 residues. V gave up 7 bases and J gave up 0 bases, with 10 bases separating them. Germline assignment: CDR1 GTSNPN and CDR2 SVGIG (reference sequence). CDR3: CAFQMNSNQPQHF. For the CDR3, the DNA is TGTGCCTTCCAGATGAATAGCAATCAGCCCCAGCATTTT.

The rearrangement links TRBV6-1 to TRBJ2-2, with 8 bases aligning to TRBD2. Trimming at V came to 8 bases and at J to 7 bases, leaving 12 bases not matched to a gene. The germline gives CDR1 MNHNS, CDR2 SASEGT. CDR3 length: 15 amino acids. CDR3 DNA sequence: TGTGCCAGCCGTGGGACTAGTATGGCGGACGGGGAGCTGTTTTTT. Protein: CASRGTSMADGELFF.

The rearrangement links TRBV28 to TRBJ1-5, with D perhaps matching TRBD1 (6 bases). V lost 6 bases to trimming and J lost 9 bases, with 18 bases between them. This CDR3 is 14 amino acids long. CDR1 MDHEN and CDR2 SYDVKM come from the germline V gene. CDR3 loop: CASSDTGPGRPQHF. CDR3 DNA sequence: TGTGCCAGCAGCGATACAGGGCCGGGGAGGCCCCAGCATTTT. Full variable domain (remainder filled in from reference TRBV28 and TRBJ1-5): DVKVTQSSRYLVKRTGEKVFLECVQDMDHENMFWYRQDPGLGLRLIYFSYDVKMKEKGDIPEGYSVSREKKERFSLILESASTNQTSMYLCASSDTGPGRPQHFGDGTRLSIL.

The chain recombines TRBV19 with TRBJ2-1; D remains ambiguous. Per germline, CDR1 LNHDA and CDR2 SQIVND (reference sequence). Trimming stripped 7 bases from V and 7 bases from J, with 17 bases between. The CDR3 is made up of 14 amino acids. CDR3 sequence reads: CASTTTGEWNEQFF. The CDR3, as DNA: TGTGCCAGTACCACCACGGGTGAATGGAATGAGCAGTTCTTC.

The chain combines TRBV10-1 with TRBJ2-7; a possible D gene is TRBD1 (6 bases). V was trimmed by 4 bases and J by 2 bases, leaving 12 bases between them. Germline lookup yields CDR1 WNHNN and CDR2 SYGVQD (reference sequence). The CDR3 spans 14 residues. CDR3 sequence reads: CASSGGQAPYEQYF. The CDR3 DNA sequence: TGCGCCAGCAGTGGGGGGCAGGCCCCCTACGAGCAGTACTTC.

The chain employs TRBV11-2 and TRBJ2-6; 10 bases agree with TRBD1. The CDR3 totals 17 residues. Unmatched junction bases numbered 9, after V lost 6 bases and J lost 4 bases. The germline CDR1 and CDR2 sequences are SGHAT and FQNNGV. The CDR3 nucleotides are TGTGCCAGCAGTTCCAGGACAGGGGGTTCAGGGGCCAACGTCCTGACTTTC. Translation: CASSSRTGGSGANVLTF.

The chain uses TRBV5-5 and TRBJ1-1; D remains ambiguous. With 2 bases removed from V and 4 bases from J, the gap between germline ends came to 18 bases. This CDR3 has 16 amino acids. Germline CDR1 reads SGHKS; CDR2 reads YYEKEE (reference sequence). The chain's CDR3 is CASSLGGSFAGTEAFF. CDR3 in DNA: TGTGCCAGCAGCTTAGGAGGGAGTTTCGCCGGCACTGAAGCTTTCTTT.

The chain couples TRBV7-9 to TRBJ2-1, with TRBD2 matching 8 bases. Trimming took 6 bases from V and 2 from J; bases not matched to a gene: 12. In germline, CDR1 is SEHNR, CDR2 FQNEAQ (reference sequence). CDR3 length: 17 residues. In nucleotides, the CDR3 is TGTGCCAGCAGTTCCAGCCCAAGCGGGAGACCCTACAATGAGCAGTTCTTC. It encodes CASSSSPSGRPYNEQFF. Complete variable domain (other parts from reference TRBV7-9 and TRBJ2-1): DTGVSQNPRHKITKRGQNVTFRCDPISEHNRLYWYRQTLGQGPEFLTYFQNEAQLEKSRLLSDRFSAERPKGSFSTLEIQRTEQGDSAMYLCASSSSPSGRPYNEQFFGPGTRLTVL.

The genes are TRBV6-5 and TRBJ1-1, with 7 bases lining up with TRBD1. Unmatched junction bases numbered 4, after V lost 2 bases and J lost 1 base. The CDR3 runs to 15 residues. Germline V lookup: CDR1 MNHEY, CDR2 SVGAGI. CDR3 sequence reads: CASSYEGARNTEAFF. The CDR3 bases are TGTGCCAGCAGTTACGAGGGGGCGCGGAACACTGAAGCTTTCTTT.

On this clone: Given the absence of the conserved phenylalanine or tryptophan at the CDR3 end, a read error is likely. The genes are TRBV30 and TRBJ2-7; 11 bases agree with TRBD2. CDR1 GTSNPN and CDR2 SVGIG come from the germline V gene (reference sequence). The CDR3 totals 14 residues. V dropped 1 base and J dropped 3; count of bases not matched to a gene: 2. The CDR3 region has the DNA TGTGCCTGGAGTGGGACTAGCGGGTTCTACGAGCAGTACCTC. It specifies CAWSGTSGFYEQYL.

In this sample, this clone turned up a few times. This chain links TRBV10-2 with TRBJ1-2; the D is unclear. The CDR3 consists of 13 residues. Germline V CDR1 and CDR2: WSHSY, SAAADI. V dropped 3 bases and J dropped 6 bases, with 11 bases sitting between them. In DNA form, the CDR3 reads TGCGCCAGCAGTGAAACCGGGTTCGATGGCTACACCTTC. Translated: CASSETGFDGYTF.